The rows below give T cell receptor beta chains drawn from one sample of a study of cytomegalovirus exposure and HLA in healthy donors. Libraries were prepared by immunoSEQ multiplex PCR; TCRdb keeps only in-frame clonotypes and omits some of them. The table records about 130,000 clones, about four fifths of them present only once. Source material: PBMCs. The receptors come from a man between 25 and 39 years old in good health. Both conserved end residues are part of each CDR3. A clone size is listed for some rows: how often the clone was seen (once, few, many), or a class if it is expanded.

cdr3_aa v_call clone_size j_call
CSSSLNPENTEAFF TRBV7-9 NA TRBJ1-1
CASSLGRRPTQPQHF TRBV13 NA TRBJ1-5
CASSYGGSSYNEQFF TRBV6-5 NA TRBJ2-1
CASSQGQGGYNEQFF TRBV5-1 once TRBJ2-1
CASSPQGYGANVLTF TRBV19 NA TRBJ2-6
CASSPAGYNSPLHF TRBV4-1 NA TRBJ1-6
CASSIGGLALYEQYF TRBV19 few TRBJ2-7
CASPPPSGRISRYEQYF TRBV27 NA TRBJ2-7
CSVVTGESWQPQHF TRBV29-1 few TRBJ1-5
CASNPQGGFLETQYF TRBV5-4 NA TRBJ2-5
CAWSVISSGAGDTEAFF TRBV30 NA TRBJ1-1
CASVPYSTDTQYF TRBV6-1 once TRBJ2-3
CASSHPGELFF TRBV7-9 NA TRBJ2-2
CATKVRDSPSSGNTIYF TRBV10-3 NA TRBJ1-3
CASSLTGVTDTQYF TRBV5-8 NA TRBJ2-3
CASSPGTGVEQFF TRBV11-1 once TRBJ2-1
CAWSITGTGDGYTF TRBV30 NA TRBJ1-2
CASSRTDRGSGEQFF TRBV11-2 NA TRBJ2-1
CASRGLGGNADTQYF TRBV6-5 NA TRBJ2-3
CASSPPRQGVSGNTIYF TRBV28 NA TRBJ1-3
CASSQTGANYGYTF TRBV11-3 NA TRBJ1-2
CASNAWGRRYEQYF TRBV19 NA TRBJ2-7
CASSSTSGRAGEQYF TRBV7-2 few TRBJ2-7
CAISEWREAIYEQYF TRBV10-3 NA NA
CASSWGQGPNTEAFF TRBV11-2 NA TRBJ1-1
CSSSLEAPGAFF TRBV7-9 once TRBJ1-1
CASQASTDTQYF TRBV6-6 NA TRBJ2-3
CASSVASGRANEQFF TRBV9 NA TRBJ2-1
CASSYGTASYNEQFF TRBV6-5 NA TRBJ2-1
CASTQGPYGYTF TRBV6-6 NA TRBJ1-2
CASSWGGTINEQFF TRBV27 NA TRBJ2-1
CASSKGQGFSTIYF TRBV28 NA TRBJ1-3
CASSLGQGRTAFF TRBV5-8 NA TRBJ1-1
CFPGAAREQFF TRBV20-1 NA TRBJ2-1
CASSQEGGASYEQYF TRBV4-3 NA TRBJ2-7
CASSEGGDRSETQYF TRBV25-1 NA TRBJ2-5
CASSPPGLADTYEQYF TRBV18 NA TRBJ2-7
CASSLGASGRGPGELFF TRBV28 NA TRBJ2-2
CASSLVDGDEAFF TRBV5-6 NA TRBJ1-1
CASHHRSDQPQHF TRBV10-2 NA TRBJ1-5
CASRSTGRNYGYTF TRBV27 NA TRBJ1-2
CASSLVAPIEKLFF TRBV7-9 NA TRBJ1-4
CASSPSFDGTMNTGELFF TRBV4-1 NA TRBJ2-2
CASSQGLLPQETQYF TRBV4-2 NA TRBJ2-5
CASSPQNTGNTIYF TRBV13 NA TRBJ1-3
CASSQGGSGRETQYF TRBV14 NA TRBJ2-5
CASSYRGSLYNEQFF TRBV6-5 NA TRBJ2-1
CASSLISGSSYNEQFF TRBV28 NA TRBJ2-1
CASTNPGGSDEQYF TRBV6-1 NA TRBJ2-7
CASGLVLLAGGTYEQYF TRBV12-5 NA TRBJ2-7
CASSYSGGTDTQYF TRBV6-5 NA TRBJ2-3
CASSYSMGVGSEAFF TRBV6-6 NA TRBJ1-1
CAISESAGGETQYF TRBV10-3 NA TRBJ2-5
CSSSLGAVFEQFF TRBV7-9 NA TRBJ2-1
CASSPASGIDEQYF TRBV18 NA TRBJ2-7
CASFPHAEGSNEQFF TRBV6-6 NA TRBJ2-1
CASSAEVGQYF TRBV2 NA TRBJ2-7
CASSVGGSGSTYEQYF TRBV9 NA TRBJ2-7
CASSSTTGDYGYTF TRBV7-2 NA TRBJ1-2
CASSLAMTSGVTDTQYF TRBV7-2 NA TRBJ2-3